This T cell receptor beta chain appears in the sequencing data of a study of cytomegalovirus exposure and HLA in healthy donors. General study results and limits: Reports showed the classifier diagnosing cytomegalovirus status with high specificity and sensitivity. In a later analysis, an Asian-associated ancestry cluster reportedly showed fewer N-insertions than the roughly 690-donor mean.

The CDR3 runs 15 residues. Trimming removed 3 bases at V and 0 bases at J, with 9 bases between. Germline lookup yields CDR1 MNHNS and CDR2 SASEGT. Note on this clone: The antigen is not known.

The donors comprised healthy bone marrow donors. PCR amplification relied on 60 Vbeta primers (plus 13 Jbeta primers). Profiled with immunoSEQ multiplex PCR; TCRdb holds only in-frame clones, not every one. In the table there are roughly 97,000 clones, 73% of which are singletons. This chain uses TRBV6-1 with TRBJ1-5; D remains ambiguous. Sequences were obtained from PBMCs. The origin of this receptor is a man in his forties or fifties in good health and CMV-seronegative. The CDR3 bases are TGTGCCAGCAGTGATAGAATTAATAGCAATCAGCCCCAGCATTTT. Amino acids: CASSDRINSNQPQHF.